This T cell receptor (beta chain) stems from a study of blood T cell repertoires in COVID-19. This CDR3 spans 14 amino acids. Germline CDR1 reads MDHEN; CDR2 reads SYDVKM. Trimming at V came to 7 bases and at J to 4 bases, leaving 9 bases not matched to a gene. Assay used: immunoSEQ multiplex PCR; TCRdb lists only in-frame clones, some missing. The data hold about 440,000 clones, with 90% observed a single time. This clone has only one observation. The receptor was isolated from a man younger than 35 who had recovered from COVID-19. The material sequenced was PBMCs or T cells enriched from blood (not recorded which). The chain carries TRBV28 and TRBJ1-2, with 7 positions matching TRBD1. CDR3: CASIGDRLFYGYTF. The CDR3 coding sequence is TGTGCCAGCATCGGGGACAGACTTTTCTATGGCTACACCTTC.